These 27 T cell receptor beta chains came from one sample sequenced in a study of T cell clusters in autoimmune cytopenias. Multiplex touch-down PCR amplified TRB using TRB-A and TRB-B pools in one tube. TCRdb reprocessed the multiplex PCR reads, keeping one entry per CDR3 protein, no DNA. The sample's table shows 3,500 or so distinct CDR3 sequences. TRB amplification used approximately 250 ng of peripheral blood genomic DNA. The sequenced sample was peripheral blood. The receptors shown here come from a human donor with an autoimmune cytopenia, with autoimmune hepatitis or in good health (not recorded which).

This clonotype ranks as medium-sized in terms of frequency. CDR3 sequence: CASSMSPGTGGVYGYTF. This sequence joins TRBV19 and TRBJ1-2; TCRdb's assignment of TRBD1 cannot be checked, as there is no DNA. In germline, CDR1 is LNHDA, CDR2 SQIVND (reference sequence). The CDR3 runs to 17 residues.

The V gene is TRBV19, the J gene TRBJ2-1; TCRdb's D gene call, TRBD1, goes unchecked for lack of DNA. The germline CDR1 and CDR2 sequences are LNHDA and SQIVND (reference sequence). The length of the CDR3 is 16 residues. This chain's CDR3 is CASSIGAGASYNEQFF.

The V and J genes are TRBV4-1 and TRBJ1-5; no DNA is available, so the TRBD1 call from TCRdb remains unchecked. CDR1 and CDR2 (germline): MGHRA, YSYEKL. This CDR3 region has 14 residues. The CDR3 loop is CASSLQESNQPQHF.

The chain uses TRBV28 and TRBJ1-4. The CDR3 length is 14 residues. Per the germline V gene, CDR1 is MDHEN and CDR2 is SYDVKM. The CDR3: CASSLRSTNEKLFF.

This clonotype is deemed medium-sized by its frequency. The chain carries TRBV30 and TRBJ1-1. CDR1 and CDR2 (germline): GTSNPN, SVGIG (reference sequence). The CDR3 is 13 amino acids. CDR3 loop: CAWSPFMNTEAFF.

V is TRBV5-1 and J is TRBJ1-1. The CDR3 length is 14 residues. Germline-derived CDR1 and CDR2 are SGHRS and YFSETQ. The CDR3 sequence: CASSLPGMNTEAFF.

This clonotype is classed as medium-sized by frequency. This chain uses TRBV20-1 with TRBJ1-6. Germline CDR1 reads DFQATT; CDR2 reads SNEGSKA (reference sequence). The CDR3 is 16 residues long. CDR3 region: CSARDMRGSYNSPLHF.

The V gene is TRBV9, the J gene TRBJ2-5. Germline V lookup: CDR1 SGDLS, CDR2 YYNGEE. The CDR3 length is 14 residues. CDR3 in amino acids: CASSVEPSQETQYF.

This clonotype ranks as medium-sized in terms of frequency. This chain connects TRBV7-6 to TRBJ2-1. The CDR3 is made up of 14 amino acids. From germline, CDR1 is SGHVS and CDR2 FNYEAQ. CDR3 residues: CASSLSGKYNEQFF.

According to its frequency, this clonotype is medium-sized. The gene calls are TRBV20-1 and TRBJ1-5; the D call from TCRdb, TRBD1, cannot be confirmed without DNA. Germline CDR1 and CDR2: DFQATT and SNEGSKA (reference sequence). The CDR3 is made up of 15 amino acids. The CDR3 protein is CSARDSGRAGQPQHF.

The genes are TRBV20-1 and TRBJ2-7; TCRdb names TRBD2, which stays unverified in the absence of DNA. CDR1 is DFQATT and CDR2 is SNEGSKA in the germline V gene (reference sequence). The CDR3 contains 16 residues. The CDR3 sequence: CSASGTSGFSSYEQYF.

By frequency, this clonotype is medium-sized. The chain is built from TRBV12-3 or TRBV12-4 and TRBJ1-6. This CDR3 has 14 residues. The CDR3 sequence is CASRDILGNSPLHF.

This clonotype is labeled medium-sized based on frequency. This sequence joins TRBV13 and TRBJ2-7. The CDR3 has 13 amino acids. Germline CDR1 PRHDT, CDR2 FYEKMQ (reference sequence). Here the CDR3 reads CASSLGGRDEQYF.

This clonotype shows up as medium-sized (0.01 to 0.1%) by frequency. CDR3 loop: CSAVGVSGANVLTF. The rearrangement uses TRBV20-1 and TRBJ2-6; the TCRdb call, TRBD1, lacks DNA for checking. The CDR3 runs 14 residues. The germline V gene encodes CDR1 DFQATT and CDR2 SNEGSKA (reference sequence).

Frequency places this clonotype as medium-sized. The genes are TRBV5-1 and TRBJ2-2. Germline V gene sequence: CDR1 SGHRS, CDR2 YFSETQ. The CDR3 spans 16 residues. CDR3: CASSSEADANTGELFF.

By frequency, this clonotype registers medium-sized. V gene TRBV5-1 combines with J gene TRBJ1-2; lacking DNA, the TRBD1 call made by TCRdb goes unchecked. The CDR3 sequence is 16 residues long. Germline CDR1 is SGHRS and CDR2 is YFSETQ. This CDR3 reads CASSADPGAAKDGYTF.

This chain joins TRBV11-3 and TRBJ1-1; with no DNA, the TCRdb D assignment of TRBD1 cannot be verified. The CDR3 consists of 12 residues. Per the germline V gene, CDR1 is SGHNT and CDR2 is YENEEA. The CDR3: CASSAYRGQAFF.

The V gene is TRBV5-4, the J gene TRBJ2-7; TCRdb's D call, TRBD1, is unchecked because there is no DNA. Germline CDR1 reads SGHNT; CDR2 reads YYREEE (reference sequence). This CDR3 contains 14 residues. This chain's CDR3 is CASSHSDRVYEQYF.

This clonotype registers medium-sized by frequency. The chain is built from TRBV5-6 and TRBJ2-7; TCRdb lists TRBD1, though no DNA is available to test this call. Germline CDR1 SGHDT, CDR2 YYEEEE. The CDR3 sequence is 15 residues long. The CDR3 loop is CASSLGQGKYYEQYF.

This clonotype counts as medium-sized (0.01 to 0.1%) by frequency. The V call is TRBV5-5, the J call TRBJ1-1. Per germline, CDR1 SGHKS and CDR2 YYEKEE (reference sequence). CDR3 length: 13 residues. The chain's CDR3 is CASSLDPDTEAFF.

Judged by frequency, this clonotype is medium-sized (0.01 to 0.1%). The CDR3 protein is CSVDWGNSGANVLTF. V usage is TRBV29-1 and J usage is TRBJ2-6. Germline assignment: CDR1 SQVTM and CDR2 ANQGSEA. The CDR3 contains 15 residues.

The chain links TRBV7-8 to TRBJ2-5; checking the TCRdb D call of TRBD1 is not possible without DNA. CDR3 length equals 18 residues. The V gene's germline CDR1 is SGHVS and CDR2 FQNEAQ. CDR3: CASSPQASRVGYQETQYF.

This chain joins TRBV28 and TRBJ2-3; with no DNA, the TCRdb D assignment of TRBD1 cannot be verified. This CDR3 spans 20 amino acids. The germline V gene has CDR1 MDHEN and CDR2 SYDVKM. The CDR3 region is CASSLIGPVDREEGTDTQYF.

The chain joins TRBV20-1 to TRBJ2-4; the TCRdb D gene call, TRBD1, has no DNA to confirm it. Germline values: CDR1 DFQATT, CDR2 SNEGSKA (reference sequence). This CDR3 contains 14 residues. The CDR3 spells CSAEGVRAKNIQYF.

This clonotype is classed as medium-sized by frequency. The chain recombines TRBV7-6 with TRBJ1-5; no DNA is available, so the TRBD1 call from TCRdb remains unchecked. Germline V gene data show CDR1 as SGHVS and CDR2 as FNYEAQ. CDR3 length equals 16 residues. CDR3 amino acids: CASSPGQGHSNQPQHF. The full variable domain, its missing parts supplied by reference TRBV7-6 and TRBJ1-5, is GAGVSQSPRYKVTKRGQDVALRCDPISGHVSLYWYRQALGQGPEFLTYFNYEAQQDKSGLPNDRFSAERPEGSISTLTIQRTEQRDSAMYRCASSPGQGHSNQPQHFGDGTRLSIL.

Judged by frequency, this clonotype is medium-sized. The CDR3 reads CASSTNGQVNQPQHF. V and J are TRBV11-1 and TRBJ1-5. The germline gives CDR1 SGHAT, CDR2 FQDESV (reference sequence). CDR3 length equals 15 residues.

The chain employs TRBV5-4 and TRBJ2-7; TCRdb selects TRBD1, and the lack of DNA leaves this call unchecked. This CDR3 is 15 amino acids long. From germline, CDR1 is SGHNT and CDR2 YYREEE (reference sequence). The CDR3 protein is CASSLRETPSYEQYF.